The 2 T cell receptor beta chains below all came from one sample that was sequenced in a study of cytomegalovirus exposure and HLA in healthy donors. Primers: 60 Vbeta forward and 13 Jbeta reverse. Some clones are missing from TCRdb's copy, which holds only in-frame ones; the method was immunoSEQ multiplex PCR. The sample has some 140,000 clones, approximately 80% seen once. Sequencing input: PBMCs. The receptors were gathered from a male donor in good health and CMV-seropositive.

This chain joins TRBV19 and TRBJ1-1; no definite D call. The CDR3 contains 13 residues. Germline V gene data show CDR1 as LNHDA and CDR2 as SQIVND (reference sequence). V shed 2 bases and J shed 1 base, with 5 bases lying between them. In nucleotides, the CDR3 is TGTGCCAGTAGTATAAGCCAGAACACTGAAGCTTTCTTT. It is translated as CASSISQNTEAFF.

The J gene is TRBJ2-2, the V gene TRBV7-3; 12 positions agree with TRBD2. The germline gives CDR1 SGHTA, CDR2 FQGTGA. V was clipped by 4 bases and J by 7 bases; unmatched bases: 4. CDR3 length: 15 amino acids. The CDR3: CASSSSGGANGELFF. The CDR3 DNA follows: TGTGCCAGCAGCTCTAGCGGGGGGGCGAACGGGGAGCTGTTTTTT.